This T cell receptor (beta chain) was obtained from a study of T cells after yellow fever vaccination. CDR3 length: 18 residues. Germline V gene sequence: CDR1 SGHRS, CDR2 YFSETQ. V lost 4 bases to trimming and J lost 0 bases; unmatched junction nucleotides: 12. Broader study findings: Researchers cautioned that FACS-sorted repertoires could harbor abundant clonotypes contaminating from the bulk population.

TCRdb used MiXCR to reprocess the 5' RACE reads, holding one entry per CDR3 protein. In the table there are 500,000 to 650,000 distinct CDR3 sequences, approximately 13% of which are singletons. As for this clonotype: The antigen is not known.

The sample was PBMCs, taken on the day of the yellow fever booster vaccination. J is TRBJ2-1 and V is TRBV5-1; 8 bases match TRBD2. The clonotype was recovered from a man under 40 who received the YFV17D yellow fever vaccine. In DNA form, the CDR3 reads TGCGCCAGCAGCCCGAACCTAGGACTAGCCGACTCCTACAATGAGCAGTTCTTC. It specifies CASSPNLGLADSYNEQFF.